What follows describes a single TCR beta chain. Its target is not known. The entry originates in a study of cytomegalovirus exposure and HLA in healthy donors. Study at large: Earlier findings included approximately 120 million unique TCR beta sequences obtained from 150 million to 200 million T cells. General observations from the study: Cytomegalovirus status was reportedly diagnosed by the classifier with high sensitivity and specificity. CMV serostatus was the sole immune exposure information available. Roughly uniform sequencing depth across donors was assumed, possibly incorrectly.

PCR used 60 Vbeta primers and 13 Jbeta primers. Using immunoSEQ multiplex PCR, the repertoire was profiled, and TCRdb retains in-frame clones only, with some absent. The sample holds some 94,000 clones, around 77% seen once. This CDR3 comprises 13 residues. Germline CDR1 is LGHNA and CDR2 is YNFKEQ. Trimming cost V 0 bases and J 10 bases, with 10 bases left between them. This sequence was found in a man aged 35-49 years in good health and CMV-seronegative. The chain joins TRBV4-2 to TRBJ2-1; perhaps TRBD2 as D (6 bases). Sequenced: PBMCs. The chain's CDR3 is CASSQDPSGEQFF. The CDR3 DNA sequence: TGTGCCAGCAGCCAAGACCCAAGCGGGGAGCAGTTCTTC.